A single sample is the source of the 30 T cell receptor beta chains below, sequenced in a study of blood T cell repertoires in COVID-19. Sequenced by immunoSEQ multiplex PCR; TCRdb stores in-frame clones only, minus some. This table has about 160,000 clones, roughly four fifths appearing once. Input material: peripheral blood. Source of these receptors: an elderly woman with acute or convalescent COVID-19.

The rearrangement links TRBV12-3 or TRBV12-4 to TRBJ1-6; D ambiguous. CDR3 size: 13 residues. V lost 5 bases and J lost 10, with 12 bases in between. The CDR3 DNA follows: TGTGCCAGCAGTACTAGGCTTGGCTCACCCCTCCACTTT. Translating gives CASSTRLGSPLHF.

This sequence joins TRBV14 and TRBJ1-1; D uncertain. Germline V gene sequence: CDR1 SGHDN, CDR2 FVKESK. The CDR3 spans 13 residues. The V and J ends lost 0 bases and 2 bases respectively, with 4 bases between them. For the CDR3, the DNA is TGTGCCAGCAGCCAAGATTATAACACTGAAGCTTTCTTT. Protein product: CASSQDYNTEAFF.

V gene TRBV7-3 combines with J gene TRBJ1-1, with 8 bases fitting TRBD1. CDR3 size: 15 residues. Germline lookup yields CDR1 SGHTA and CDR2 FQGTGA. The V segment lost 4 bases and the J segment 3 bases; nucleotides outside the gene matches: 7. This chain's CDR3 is CASSSSQGADTEAFF. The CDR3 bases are TGTGCCAGCAGCTCCTCCCAGGGGGCGGACACTGAAGCTTTCTTT. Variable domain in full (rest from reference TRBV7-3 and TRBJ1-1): GAGVSQTPSNKVTEKGKYVELRCDPISGHTALYWYRQSLGQGPEFLIYFQGTGAADDSGLPNDRFFAVRPEGSVSTLKIQRTERGDSAVYLCASSSSQGADTEAFFGQGTRLTVV.

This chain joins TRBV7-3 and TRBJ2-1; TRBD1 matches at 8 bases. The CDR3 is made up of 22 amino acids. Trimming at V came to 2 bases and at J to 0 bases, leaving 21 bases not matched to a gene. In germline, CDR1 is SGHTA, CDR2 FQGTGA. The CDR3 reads CASSLEAPAGGVSTSSYNEQFF. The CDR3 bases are TGTGCCAGCAGCTTAGAAGCTCCGGCAGGGGGCGTTTCTACAAGCTCCTACAATGAGCAGTTCTTC.

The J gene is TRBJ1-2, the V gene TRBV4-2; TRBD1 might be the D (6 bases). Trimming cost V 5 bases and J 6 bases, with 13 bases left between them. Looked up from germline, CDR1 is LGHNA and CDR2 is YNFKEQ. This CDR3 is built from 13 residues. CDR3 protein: CASSVRQDDGYTF. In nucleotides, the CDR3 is TGTGCCAGCAGCGTAAGACAGGACGATGGCTACACCTTC.

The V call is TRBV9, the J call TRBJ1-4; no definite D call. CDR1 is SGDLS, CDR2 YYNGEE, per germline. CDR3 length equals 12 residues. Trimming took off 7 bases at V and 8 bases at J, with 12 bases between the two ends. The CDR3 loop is CASCRGTEKLFF. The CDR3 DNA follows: TGTGCCAGCTGCCGGGGTACGGAAAAACTGTTTTTT.

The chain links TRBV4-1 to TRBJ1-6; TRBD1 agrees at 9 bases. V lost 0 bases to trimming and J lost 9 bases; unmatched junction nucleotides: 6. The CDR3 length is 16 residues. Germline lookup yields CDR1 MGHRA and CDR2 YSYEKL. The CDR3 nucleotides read TGCGCCAGCAGCCAAGACCAACAGGGGGCGCGTTCACCCCTCCACTTT. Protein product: CASSQDQQGARSPLHF.

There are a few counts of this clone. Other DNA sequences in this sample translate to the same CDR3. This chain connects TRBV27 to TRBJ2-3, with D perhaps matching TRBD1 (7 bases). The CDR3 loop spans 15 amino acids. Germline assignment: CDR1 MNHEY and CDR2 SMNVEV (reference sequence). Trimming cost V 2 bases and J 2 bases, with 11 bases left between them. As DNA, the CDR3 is TGTGCCAGCAGTTTAGGCAGGGGGGTCACAGATACGCAGTATTTT. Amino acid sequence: CASSLGRGVTDTQYF.

CDR3 nucleotide sequence: TGTGCCAGCAGCGCCAATGCAGGGAGCAATCAGCCCCAGCATTTT. It is translated as CASSANAGSNQPQHF. The chain recombines TRBV9 with TRBJ1-5, with TRBD1 as a possible D gene (5 bases). There are 15 residues in the CDR3. From germline, CDR1 is SGDLS and CDR2 YYNGEE. V was trimmed by 3 bases and J by 1 base, leaving 11 bases between them.

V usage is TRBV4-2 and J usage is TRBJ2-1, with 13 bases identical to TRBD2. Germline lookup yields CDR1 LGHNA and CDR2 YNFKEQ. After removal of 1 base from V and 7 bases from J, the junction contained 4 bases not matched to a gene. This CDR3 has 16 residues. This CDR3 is CASSQAGTSGANEQFF. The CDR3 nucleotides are TGTGCCAGCAGCCAAGCCGGGACTAGCGGGGCGAATGAGCAGTTCTTC.

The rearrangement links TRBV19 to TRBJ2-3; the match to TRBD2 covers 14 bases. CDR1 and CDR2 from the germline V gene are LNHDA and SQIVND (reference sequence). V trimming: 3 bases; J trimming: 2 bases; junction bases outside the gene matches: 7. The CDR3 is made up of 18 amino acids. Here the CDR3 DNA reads TGTGCCAGTAGTATTGCTGGACTAGCGGGAGGTATCACAGATACGCAGTATTTT. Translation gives CASSIAGLAGGITDTQYF.

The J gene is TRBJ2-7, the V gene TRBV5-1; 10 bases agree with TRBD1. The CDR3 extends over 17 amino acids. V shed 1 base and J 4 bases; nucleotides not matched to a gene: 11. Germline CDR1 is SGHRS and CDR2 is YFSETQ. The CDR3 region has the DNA TGCGCCAGCAGCTTGAGATCCTCACGGGACAGGGGTTACGAGCAGTACTTC. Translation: CASSLRSSRDRGYEQYF.

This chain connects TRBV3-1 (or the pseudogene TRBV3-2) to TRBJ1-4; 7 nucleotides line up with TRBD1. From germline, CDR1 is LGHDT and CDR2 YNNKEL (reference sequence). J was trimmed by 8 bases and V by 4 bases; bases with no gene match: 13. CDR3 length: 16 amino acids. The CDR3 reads CASSPFPAGGFEKLFF. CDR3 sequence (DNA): TGTGCCAGCAGCCCATTCCCCGCAGGGGGTTTCGAAAAACTGTTTTTT.

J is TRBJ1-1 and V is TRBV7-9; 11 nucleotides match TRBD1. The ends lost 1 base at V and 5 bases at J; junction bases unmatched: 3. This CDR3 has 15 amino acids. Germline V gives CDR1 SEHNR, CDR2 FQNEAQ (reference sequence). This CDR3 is CASSLVGQGGTEAFF. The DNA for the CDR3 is TGTGCCAGCAGCTTAGTGGGACAGGGGGGTACTGAAGCTTTCTTT. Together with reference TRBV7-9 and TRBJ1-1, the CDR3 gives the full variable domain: DTGVSQNPRHKITKRGQNVTFRCDPISEHNRLYWYRQTLGQGPEFLTYFQNEAQLEKSRLLSDRFSAERPKGSFSTLEIQRTEQGDSAMYLCASSLVGQGGTEAFFGQGTRLTVV.

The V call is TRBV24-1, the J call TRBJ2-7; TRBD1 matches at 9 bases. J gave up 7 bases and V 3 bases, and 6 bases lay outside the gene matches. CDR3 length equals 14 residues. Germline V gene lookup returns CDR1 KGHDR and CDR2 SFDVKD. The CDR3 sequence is CATSDLGQGKEQYF. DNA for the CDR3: TGTGCCACCAGTGATCTGGGACAGGGAAAGGAGCAGTACTTC.

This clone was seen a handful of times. CDR3 residues: CAWSRETQYF. The CDR3 nucleotides read TGTGCCTGGAGTCGAGAGACCCAGTACTTC. This chain links TRBV30 with TRBJ2-5; D unclear. With 2 bases removed from V and 4 bases from J, the gap between germline ends came to 2 bases. The CDR3 spans 10 residues. In germline, CDR1 is GTSNPN, CDR2 SVGIG (reference sequence).

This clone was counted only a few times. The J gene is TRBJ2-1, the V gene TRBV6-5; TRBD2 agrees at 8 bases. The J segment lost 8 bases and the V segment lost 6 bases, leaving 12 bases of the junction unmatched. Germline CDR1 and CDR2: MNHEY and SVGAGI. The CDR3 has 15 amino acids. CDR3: CASSPQAGVVDEQFF. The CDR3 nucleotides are TGTGCCAGCAGCCCCCAAGCGGGAGTTGTGGATGAGCAGTTCTTC.

CDR3 residues: CASSRTDTDTQYF. Here the CDR3 DNA reads TGTGCCAGCAGCCGGACAGACACAGATACGCAGTATTTT. The chain employs TRBV2 and TRBJ2-3; a possible D gene is TRBD1 (6 bases). V was clipped by 6 bases and J by 2 bases, with 9 bases between them. The CDR3 covers 13 residues. CDR1 is SNHLY and CDR2 is FYNNEI in the germline V gene. The variable domain in full, with the rest retrieved from reference TRBV2 and TRBJ2-3, is EPEVTQTPSHQVTQMGQEVILRCVPISNHLYFYWYRQILGQKVEFLVSFYNNEISEKSEIFDDQFSVERPDGSNFTLKIRSTKLEDSAMYFCASSRTDTDTQYFGPGTRLTVL.

This CDR3 reads CASSPPATGNSPLHF. The CDR3 DNA reads as TGTGCCAGCTCACCACCGGCGACAGGGAACTCACCCCTCCACTTT. This chain connects TRBV18 to TRBJ1-6, with 7 bases that match TRBD1. The CDR3 has 15 residues. Germline trimming cut 0 bases from V and 10 bases from J; bases unmatched to any gene: 6. Germline values: CDR1 KGHSH, CDR2 LQKENI.

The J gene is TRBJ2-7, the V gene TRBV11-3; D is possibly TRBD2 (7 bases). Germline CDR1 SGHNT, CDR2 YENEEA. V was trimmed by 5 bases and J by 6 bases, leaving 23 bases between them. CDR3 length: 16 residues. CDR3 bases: TGTGCCAGCAGCCCCACGGGGGGCTCGGGGTGGAGCGAGCAGTACTTC. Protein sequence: CASSPTGGSGWSEQYF.

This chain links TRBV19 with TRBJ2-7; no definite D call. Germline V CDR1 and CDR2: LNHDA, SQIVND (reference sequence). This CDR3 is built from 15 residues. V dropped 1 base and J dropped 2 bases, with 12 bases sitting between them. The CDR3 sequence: CASSIGAPSAYEQYF. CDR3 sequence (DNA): TGTGCCAGTAGTATAGGGGCTCCGAGTGCCTACGAGCAGTACTTC.

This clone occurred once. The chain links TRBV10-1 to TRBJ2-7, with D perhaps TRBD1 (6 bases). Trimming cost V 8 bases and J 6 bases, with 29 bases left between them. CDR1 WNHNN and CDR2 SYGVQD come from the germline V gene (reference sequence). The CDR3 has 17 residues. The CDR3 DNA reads TGCGCCAGCCCCCCCCGGTTGGGCAGGGGCATACAGGGCGAGCAGTACTTC. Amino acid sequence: CASPPRLGRGIQGEQYF.

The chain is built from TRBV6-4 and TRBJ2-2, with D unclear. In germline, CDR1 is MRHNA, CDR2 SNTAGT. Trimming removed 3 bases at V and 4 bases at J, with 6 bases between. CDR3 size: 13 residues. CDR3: CASSDHSTGELFF. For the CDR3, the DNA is TGTGCCAGCAGTGATCATAGCACCGGGGAGCTGTTTTTT.

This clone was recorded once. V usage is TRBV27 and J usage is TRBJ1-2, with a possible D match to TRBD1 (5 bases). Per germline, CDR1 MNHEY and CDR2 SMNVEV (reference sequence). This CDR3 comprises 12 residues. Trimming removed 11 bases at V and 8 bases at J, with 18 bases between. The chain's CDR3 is CASQGREVGYTF. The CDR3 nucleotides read TGTGCCTCCCAGGGCAGGGAGGTGGGCTACACCTTC.

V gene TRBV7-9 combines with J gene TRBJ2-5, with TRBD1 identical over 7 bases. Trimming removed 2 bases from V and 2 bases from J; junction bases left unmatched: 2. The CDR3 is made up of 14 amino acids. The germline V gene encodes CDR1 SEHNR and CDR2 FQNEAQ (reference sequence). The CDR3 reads CASSLSQGQETQYF. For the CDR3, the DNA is TGTGCCAGCAGCTTATCACAGGGGCAAGAGACCCAGTACTTC.

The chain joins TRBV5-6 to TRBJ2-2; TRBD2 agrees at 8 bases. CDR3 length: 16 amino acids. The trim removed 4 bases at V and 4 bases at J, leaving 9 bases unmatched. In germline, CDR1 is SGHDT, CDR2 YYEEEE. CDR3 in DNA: TGTGCCAGCAGCCCCCCGGGGGGGTCGGCCACCGGGGAGCTGTTTTTT. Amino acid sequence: CASSPPGGSATGELFF.

The CDR3 bases are TGTGCCAGCAGCTCTAAACCGGGACAGGGATTAGAAAAACTGTTTTTT. Protein product: CASSSKPGQGLEKLFF. V and J are TRBV5-5 and TRBJ1-4, with 9 positions matching TRBD1. V trimming: 3 bases; J trimming: 8 bases; junction bases outside the gene matches: 11. Germline V gives CDR1 SGHKS, CDR2 YYEKEE (reference sequence). The CDR3 has 16 amino acids.

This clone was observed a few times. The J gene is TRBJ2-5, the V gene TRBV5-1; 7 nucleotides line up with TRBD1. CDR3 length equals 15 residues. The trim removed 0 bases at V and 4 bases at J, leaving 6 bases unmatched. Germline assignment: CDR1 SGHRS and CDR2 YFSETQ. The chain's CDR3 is CASSLVGTVGETQYF. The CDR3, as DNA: TGCGCCAGCAGCTTGGTTGGGACAGTGGGAGAGACCCAGTACTTC.

The DNA for the CDR3 is TGTGCCAGCAGCCAGGTAGCCCAGGGGGCTACTGAAGCTTTCTTT. Translated, it gives CASSQVAQGATEAFF. The chain joins TRBV7-2 to TRBJ1-1; 8 bases line up with TRBD1. CDR1 and CDR2 (germline): SGHTA, FQGNSA. This CDR3 is built from 15 residues. V trimming: 5 bases; J trimming: 5 bases; junction bases outside the gene matches: 10. The whole variable domain, remainder taken from reference TRBV7-2 and TRBJ1-1, is GAGVSQSPSNKVTEKGKDVELRCDPISGHTALYWYRQSLGQGLEFLIYFQGNSAPDKSGLPSDRFSAERTGGSVSTLTIQRTQQEDSAVYLCASSQVAQGATEAFFGQGTRLTVV.

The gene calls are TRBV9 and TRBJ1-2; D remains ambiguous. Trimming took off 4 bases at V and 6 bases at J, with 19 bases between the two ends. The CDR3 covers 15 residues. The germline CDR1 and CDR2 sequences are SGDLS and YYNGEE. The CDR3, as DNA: TGTGCCAGCAGCCCCACCCACGACAAACAAAATGGCTACACCTTC. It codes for CASSPTHDKQNGYTF.